Each of the 18 T cell receptor beta chains below was sequenced from the same sample in a study of blood T cell repertoires in COVID-19 (dated by TCRdb to 2020 to 2022). Libraries were built with the immunoSEQ multiplex PCR assay. Not all clones reach the TCRdb copy of this immuneACCESS table, which keeps in-frame sequences only. Checked studies attribute under half of the gap to unresolved V genes and leave the rest unexplained. Present in this sample are approximately 300,000 clones, about 85% of which were seen just once. The top ten hold 5.5% to 7% of the sample. The sequenced sample consisted of PBMCs or T cells enriched from blood (not recorded which). Receptor source: a woman aged 25 to 45 who had recovered from COVID-19.

The V and J genes are TRBV19 and TRBJ1-3, with D unresolved. V was pared by 2 bases and J by 4 bases, with 6 bases between. Germline loops: CDR1 LNHDA, CDR2 SQIVND (reference sequence). This CDR3 spans 13 amino acids. This CDR3 reads CASSISLGNTIYF. CDR3 DNA: TGTGCCAGTAGTATATCCCTCGGAAACACCATATATTTT.

With respect to this clone: Within the sample, other DNA sequences also encode this same CDR3. The chain employs TRBV7-3 and TRBJ1-1, with a weak D call TRBD1 (5 bases). V was trimmed by 3 bases and J by 4 bases, leaving 12 bases between them. There are 14 residues in the CDR3. Germline V CDR1 and CDR2: SGHTA, FQGTGA. DNA for the CDR3: TGTGCCAGCAGCTTGGGTCGGGGGAGCACTGAAGCTTTCTTT. Encoded protein: CASSLGRGSTEAFF.

The chain couples TRBV2 to TRBJ1-3; D may be TRBD1 (6 bases). CDR1 is SNHLY, CDR2 FYNNEI, per germline. V gave up 5 bases and J gave up 0 bases, with 17 bases separating them. The CDR3 is made up of 17 amino acids. CDR3 sequence reads: CASSNHPGGASGNTIYF. As DNA, the CDR3 is TGTGCCAGCAGTAACCACCCTGGGGGGGCCTCTGGAAACACCATATATTTT.

This chain uses TRBV4-3 with TRBJ1-2, with 8 bases matching TRBD1. V dropped 0 bases and J dropped 1; count of bases not matched to a gene: 10. The CDR3 spans 18 residues. Germline V gives CDR1 LGHNA, CDR2 YSLEER. The CDR3 reads CASSQDKGQDYLNYGYTF. CDR3 nucleotides: TGCGCCAGCAGCCAAGATAAGGGACAGGACTATCTTAACTATGGCTACACCTTC.

The genes are TRBV4-1 and TRBJ1-5; D is uncertain. Germline V CDR1 and CDR2: MGHRA, YSYEKL. The CDR3 has 16 residues. The V gene lost 7 bases and the J gene lost 0 bases, with 16 bases spanning the gap. Written as DNA, the CDR3 is TGCGCCAGCACCGACCGGGAGGACTATAGCAATCAGCCCCAGCATTTT. Protein: CASTDREDYSNQPQHF.

This clone was detected only a few times. The chain couples TRBV6-2 or TRBV6-3 to TRBJ1-2, with D tentatively TRBD1 (6 bases). The CDR3 spans 16 residues. V lost 4 bases and J lost 3, with 18 bases in between. The V gene's germline CDR1 is MNHEY and CDR2 SVGEGT. The CDR3 DNA sequence: TGTGCCAGCAGTTGGATCAGGGGTCTCCAGGACTATGGCTACACCTTC. The encoded protein is CASSWIRGLQDYGYTF.

V and J are TRBV5-6 and TRBJ2-7, with 9 bases lining up with TRBD2. Germline CDR1 SGHDT, CDR2 YYEEEE. The length of the CDR3 is 16 residues. V was pared by 0 bases and J by 2 bases, with 6 bases of the junction left unmatched. The CDR3, as DNA: TGTGCCAGCAGCTTGGCGCGGGGGGGACCCACCTACGAGCAGTACTTC. It is translated as CASSLARGGPTYEQYF.

This chain connects TRBV10-3 to TRBJ1-5; 8 bases agree with TRBD1. V lost 5 bases, J lost 4 bases, and 4 bases stayed unmatched. The CDR3 is 14 amino acids. Germline CDR1 is ENHRY and CDR2 is SYGVKD. The DNA of the CDR3 is TGTGCCATCAGTCAGGACAGGGCGAATCAGCCCCAGCATTTT. Encoded protein: CAISQDRANQPQHF.

The CDR3 bases are TGCAGCGTTGAGACAGGACGAAGCTCTGGAAACACCATATATTTT. It codes for CSVETGRSSGNTIYF. The V gene is TRBV29-1, the J gene TRBJ1-3; a possible D gene is TRBD1 (6 bases). Germline V gene lookup returns CDR1 SQVTM and CDR2 ANQGSEA. The CDR3 covers 15 residues. V dropped 3 bases and J dropped 0 bases, with 12 bases sitting between them.

The rearrangement links TRBV7-2 to TRBJ2-7; a weak D match, TRBD2 (5 bases). Per the germline V gene, CDR1 is SGHTA and CDR2 is FQGNSA. V was clipped by 5 bases and J by 4 bases, with 12 bases between them. The CDR3 length is 13 residues. The CDR3 sequence: CASSHGLRYEQYF. The CDR3, as DNA: TGTGCCAGCAGCCACGGACTTAGGTACGAGCAGTACTTC.

This chain uses TRBV7-3 with TRBJ2-3; D unresolved. This CDR3 comprises 15 residues. Germline V gene sequence: CDR1 SGHTA, CDR2 FQGTGA. V was pared by 2 bases and J by 2 bases, with 11 bases between. The CDR3 DNA reads TGTGCCAGCAGCTTAGGCACCAGTAACACAGATACGCAGTATTTT. This sequence encodes CASSLGTSNTDTQYF. Combining the CDR3 with reference TRBV7-3 and TRBJ2-3 gives the whole variable domain GAGVSQTPSNKVTEKGKYVELRCDPISGHTALYWYRQSLGQGPEFLIYFQGTGAADDSGLPNDRFFAVRPEGSVSTLKIQRTERGDSAVYLCASSLGTSNTDTQYFGPGTRLTVL.

This clone occurred once. This chain connects TRBV1 to TRBJ1-6; TRBD1, the table's D call, lacks a check against the DNA. TRBV1 is labeled a pseudogene. The CDR3 is 16 residues long. In DNA form, the CDR3 reads TGCACCAGCAGCCAACACGACAGGAAGTGGCGTTCACCCCTCCACTTT. Its protein is CTSSQHDRKWRSPLHF.

The chain joins TRBV12-3 or TRBV12-4 to TRBJ2-3; D is ambiguous. V shed 6 bases and J shed 3 bases, with 7 bases lying between them. The CDR3 length is 12 residues. Here the CDR3 DNA reads TGTGCCAGCAGCTACGGTACAGATACGCAGTATTTT. Protein product: CASSYGTDTQYF.

This clone was seen once. V gene TRBV5-8 combines with J gene TRBJ2-5; TRBD1 agrees at 9 bases. The CDR3 totals 15 residues. With V trimmed by 3 bases and J by 1 base, 4 bases remained unmatched. Germline V gene lookup returns CDR1 SGHTS and CDR2 YDEGEE. CDR3 loop: CASSWGDRVQETQYF. CDR3 in DNA: TGTGCCAGCAGCTGGGGGGACAGGGTCCAAGAGACCCAGTACTTC.

The genes are TRBV30 and TRBJ2-3; perhaps TRBD2 as D (7 bases). Germline CDR1 reads GTSNPN; CDR2 reads SVGIG (reference sequence). The CDR3 consists of 16 residues. The CDR3 bases are TGTGCTAGAGGGGGGGATTTGAGGCTTAGCACAGATACGCAGTATTTT. This gives the protein CARGGDLRLSTDTQYF. Full variable domain (remainder filled in from reference TRBV30 and TRBJ2-3): SQTIHQWPATLVQPVGSPLSLECTVEGTSNPNLYWYRQAAGRGLQLLFYSVGIGQISSEVPQNLSASRPQDRQFILSSKKLLLSDSGFYLCARGGDLRLSTDTQYFGPGTRLTVL.

The rearrangement links TRBV7-3 to TRBJ2-7, with TRBD2 matching over 10 bases. V lost 5 bases and J lost 12; bases outside the gene matches: 10. The V gene's germline CDR1 is SGHTA and CDR2 FQGTGA. The CDR3 length is 13 residues. For the CDR3, the DNA is TGTGCCAGCAGCCCCTACCCTAGCGGGGGCTCGTACTTC. Its translation is CASSPYPSGGSYF.

The chain has TRBV24-1 and TRBJ1-1; 8 bases are a match to TRBD1. V shed 7 bases, J shed 4 bases, and the junction held 7 bases outside the gene matches. Germline CDR1 and CDR2: KGHDR and SFDVKD. The CDR3 consists of 14 residues. The DNA of the CDR3 is TGTGCCACCAGAGGAGACAGGGGAGCCACTGAAGCTTTCTTT. Translating gives CATRGDRGATEAFF.

The V gene is TRBV5-1, the J gene TRBJ1-1, with 8 bases fitting TRBD1. The CDR3 has 14 amino acids. Losses at the gene ends were 4 bases for V and 2 bases for J; bases not matched to a gene: 4. Per germline, CDR1 SGHRS and CDR2 YFSETQ. In DNA form, the CDR3 reads TGCGCCAGCAGCAGGGGGACAGGAAACACTGAAGCTTTCTTT. This translates into CASSRGTGNTEAFF.